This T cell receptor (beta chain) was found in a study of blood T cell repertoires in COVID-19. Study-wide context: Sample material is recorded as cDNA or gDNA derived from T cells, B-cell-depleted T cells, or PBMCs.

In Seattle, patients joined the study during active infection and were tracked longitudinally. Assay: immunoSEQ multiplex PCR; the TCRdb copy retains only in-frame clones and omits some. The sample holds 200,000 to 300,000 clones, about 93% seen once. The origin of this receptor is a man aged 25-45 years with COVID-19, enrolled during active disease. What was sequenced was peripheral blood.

The CDR3 is CASRRGGGYEQYF. DNA for the CDR3: TGTGCCAGCAGACGGGGGGGCGGCTACGAGCAGTACTTC. This chain connects TRBV2 to TRBJ2-7, with TRBD2 identical over 8 bases. Looked up from germline, CDR1 is SNHLY and CDR2 is FYNNEI. CDR3 length: 13 residues. V gave up 6 bases and J gave up 3 bases; unmatched junction bases: 4.